Listed below are T cell receptor beta chains from one sample, sequenced in a study of T-cell reconstitution after alpha-beta-depleted transplantation in children. A single record per CDR3 protein comes from TCRdb applying MiXCR to the PCR reads. This table holds fewer than 90,000 distinct CDR3 sequences, around 6.6% found once. The sample in question was PBMCs from the stem cell graft donor, obtained from the stem cell graft. The receptors come from a human donor who donated a stem cell graft to a child with acute lymphoblastic leukemia. Each CDR3 is given without its conserved first and last residue. Fields, in order: J gene, V gene, CDR3 protein.

J: TRBJ1-5
V: TRBV21-1
CDR3: ASSNRGPVWPQH

J: TRBJ2-3
V: TRBV4-1
CDR3: ASSQRLAGVTDTQY

J: TRBJ2-1
V: TRBV7-2
CDR3: ASSFYGNEQF

J: TRBJ1-1
V: TRBV6-5
CDR3: ASSSDSTTEAF

J: TRBJ1-1
V: TRBV6-2/TRBV6-3
CDR3: ASRRTDRVNTEAF

J: TRBJ2-7
V: TRBV4-1
CDR3: ASSQGGTQTYEQY

J: TRBJ2-3
V: TRBV5-1
CDR3: ASSAPRDYRTDTQY

J: TRBJ1-1
V: TRBV20-1
CDR3: SARDGSEAF

J: TRBJ2-4
V: TRBV5-6
CDR3: ASSLASVRLAKNIQY

J: TRBJ2-5
V: TRBV10-3
CDR3: AISESALQETQY

J: TRBJ1-1
V: TRBV6-5
CDR3: ASITRGAGTEAF

J: TRBJ2-1
V: TRBV6-2/TRBV6-3
CDR3: ASSYSTPAEQF

J: TRBJ2-1
V: TRBV4-3
CDR3: ASSQNGAGTVNEQF

J: TRBJ2-5
V: TRBV24-1
CDR3: ATSDSRPYQETQY

J: TRBJ1-1
V: TRBV15
CDR3: ATSRDFAGDTEAF

J: TRBJ2-1
V: TRBV12-3/TRBV12-4
CDR3: ASSLNEQF

J: TRBJ2-5
V: TRBV7-8
CDR3: SSSYGELPQETQY

J: TRBJ1-6
V: TRBV28
CDR3: ASSFPGTDNSPLH

J: TRBJ2-7
V: TRBV13
CDR3: ASSPHGKAQPYEQY

J: TRBJ1-5
V: TRBV20-1
CDR3: SARAQSNQPQH

J: TRBJ2-5
V: TRBV20-1
CDR3: SASPTGTTRYQETQY

J: TRBJ2-1
V: TRBV20-1
CDR3: SARDEWAGKREQF

J: TRBJ2-1
V: TRBV11-2
CDR3: ASSLVLSGNEQF

J: TRBJ2-7
V: TRBV9
CDR3: ASSVGEGAPYEQY

J: TRBJ1-1
V: TRBV2
CDR3: VSSDGFAQGRTEAF

J: TRBJ2-1
V: TRBV5-1
CDR3: ASSLVPSGSYNEQF

J: TRBJ2-1
V: TRBV5-6
CDR3: ASSPDSHNEQF

J: TRBJ1-1
V: TRBV28
CDR3: ASSLLAGQSEAF

J: TRBJ2-7
V: TRBV12-3/TRBV12-4
CDR3: ASSPGFEQY

J: TRBJ2-7
V: TRBV20-1
CDR3: SARGDRDYEQY

J: TRBJ1-3
V: TRBV2
CDR3: ASTPHRDSSVNTIY

J: TRBJ2-3
V: TRBV20-1
CDR3: SARRRASDTQY

J: TRBJ2-3
V: TRBV20-1
CDR3: SARGWTEKPTDTQY